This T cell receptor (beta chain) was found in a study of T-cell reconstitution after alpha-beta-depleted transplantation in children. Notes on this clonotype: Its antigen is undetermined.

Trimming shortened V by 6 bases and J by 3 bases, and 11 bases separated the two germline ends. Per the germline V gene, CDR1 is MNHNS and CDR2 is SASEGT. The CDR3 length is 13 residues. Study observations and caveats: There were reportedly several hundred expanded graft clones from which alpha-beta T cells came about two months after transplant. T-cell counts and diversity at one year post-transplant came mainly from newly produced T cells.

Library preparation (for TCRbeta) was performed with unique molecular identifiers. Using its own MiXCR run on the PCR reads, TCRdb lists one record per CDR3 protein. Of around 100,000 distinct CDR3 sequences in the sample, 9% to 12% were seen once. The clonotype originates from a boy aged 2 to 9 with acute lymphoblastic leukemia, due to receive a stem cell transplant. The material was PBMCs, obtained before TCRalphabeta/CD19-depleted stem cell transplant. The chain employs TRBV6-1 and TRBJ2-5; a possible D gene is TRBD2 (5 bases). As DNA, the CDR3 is TGTGCCAGCAGCCGAGCGGCTAAAGAGACCCAGTACTTC. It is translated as CASSRAAKETQYF.